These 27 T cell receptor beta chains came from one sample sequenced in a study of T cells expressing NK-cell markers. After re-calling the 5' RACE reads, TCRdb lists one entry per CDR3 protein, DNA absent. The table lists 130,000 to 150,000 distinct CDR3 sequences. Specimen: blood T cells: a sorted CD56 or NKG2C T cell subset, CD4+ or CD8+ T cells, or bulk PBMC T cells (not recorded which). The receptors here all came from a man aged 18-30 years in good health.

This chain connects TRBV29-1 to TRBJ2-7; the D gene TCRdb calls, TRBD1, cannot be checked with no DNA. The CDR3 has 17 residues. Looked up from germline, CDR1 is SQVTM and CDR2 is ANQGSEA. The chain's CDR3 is CSVEASGTGETPYEQYF.

CDR3 sequence: CASSYSLGLASYEQYF. The gene calls are TRBV6-2 or TRBV6-3 and TRBJ2-7. This CDR3 comprises 16 residues. Looked up from germline, CDR1 is MNHEY and CDR2 is SVGEGT.

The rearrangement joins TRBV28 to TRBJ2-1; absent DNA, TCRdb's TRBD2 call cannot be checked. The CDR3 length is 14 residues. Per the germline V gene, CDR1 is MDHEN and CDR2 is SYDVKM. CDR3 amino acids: CASSLTGLANEQFF. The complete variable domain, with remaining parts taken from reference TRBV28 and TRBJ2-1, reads DVKVTQSSRYLVKRTGEKVFLECVQDMDHENMFWYRQDPGLGLRLIYFSYDVKMKEKGDIPEGYSVSREKKERFSLILESASTNQTSMYLCASSLTGLANEQFFGPGTRLTVL.

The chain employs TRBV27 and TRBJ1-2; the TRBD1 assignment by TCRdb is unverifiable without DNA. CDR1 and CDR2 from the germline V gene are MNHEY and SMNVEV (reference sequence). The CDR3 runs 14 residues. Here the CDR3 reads CASSSWGSNYGYTF.

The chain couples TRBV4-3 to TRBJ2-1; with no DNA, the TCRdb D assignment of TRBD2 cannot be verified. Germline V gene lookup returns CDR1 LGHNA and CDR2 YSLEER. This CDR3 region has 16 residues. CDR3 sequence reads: CASSQEGTSVYNEQFF.

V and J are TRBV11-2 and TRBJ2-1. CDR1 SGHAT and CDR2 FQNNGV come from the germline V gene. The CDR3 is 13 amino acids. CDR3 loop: CASSLGSTGEQFF.

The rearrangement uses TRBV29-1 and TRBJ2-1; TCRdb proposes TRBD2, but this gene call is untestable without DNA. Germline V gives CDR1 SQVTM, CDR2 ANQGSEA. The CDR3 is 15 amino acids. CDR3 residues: CSVLTSGIGYNEQFF.

CDR3 loop: CASSPRGRGQETQYF. The chain recombines TRBV18 with TRBJ2-5; lacking DNA, the TRBD1 call made by TCRdb goes unchecked. This CDR3 comprises 15 residues. Germline values: CDR1 KGHSH, CDR2 LQKENI. The full variable domain, in which reference TRBV18 and TRBJ2-5 provide the parts outside the CDR3, is NAGVMQNPRHLVRRRGQEARLRCSPMKGHSHVYWYRQLPEEGLKFMVYLQKENIIDESGMPKERFSAEFPKEGPSILRIQQVVRGDSAAYFCASSPRGRGQETQYFGPGTRLLVL.

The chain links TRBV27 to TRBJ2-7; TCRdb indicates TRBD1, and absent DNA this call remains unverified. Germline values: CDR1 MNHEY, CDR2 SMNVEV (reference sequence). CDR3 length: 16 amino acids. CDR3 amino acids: CASSPRQGELGFEQYF.

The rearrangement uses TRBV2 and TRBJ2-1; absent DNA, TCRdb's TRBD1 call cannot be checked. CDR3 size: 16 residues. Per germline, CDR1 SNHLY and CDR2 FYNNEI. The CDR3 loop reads CASSEALRGADNEQFF.

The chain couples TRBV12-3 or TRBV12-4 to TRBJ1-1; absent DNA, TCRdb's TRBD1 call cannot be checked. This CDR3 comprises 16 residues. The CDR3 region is CASSPRTGGAVVGAFF.

The CDR3 protein is CASSHLVGNEQFF. The rearrangement joins TRBV14 to TRBJ2-1. CDR3 size: 13 residues. CDR1 and CDR2 from the germline V gene are SGHDN and FVKESK.

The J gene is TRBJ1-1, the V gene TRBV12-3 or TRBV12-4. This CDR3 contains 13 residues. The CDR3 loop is CASSFVIPTEAFF.

This chain's CDR3 is CASSYGTGAATYEQYF. The chain has TRBV6-2 or TRBV6-3 and TRBJ2-7; TCRdb picks TRBD1, but there is no DNA to check that call. The CDR3 spans 16 residues. Germline V gives CDR1 MNHEY, CDR2 SVGEGT.

Here the CDR3 reads CASSITLEGYAPGGTQYF. This rearrangement joins TRBV7-6 to TRBJ2-5; as DNA is missing, the TRBD1 call by TCRdb cannot be tested. The V gene's germline CDR1 is SGHVS and CDR2 FNYEAQ. The CDR3 runs to 18 residues.

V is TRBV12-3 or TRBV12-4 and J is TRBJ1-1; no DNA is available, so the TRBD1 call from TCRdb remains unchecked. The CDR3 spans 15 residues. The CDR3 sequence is CASSLLAGKNTEAFF.

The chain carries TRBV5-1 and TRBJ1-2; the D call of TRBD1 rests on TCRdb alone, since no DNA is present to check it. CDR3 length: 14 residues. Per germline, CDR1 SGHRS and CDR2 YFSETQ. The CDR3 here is CASSPTGGGYGYTF.

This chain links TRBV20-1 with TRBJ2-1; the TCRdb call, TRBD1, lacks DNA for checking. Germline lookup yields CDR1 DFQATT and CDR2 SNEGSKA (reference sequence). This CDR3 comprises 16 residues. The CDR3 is CSAKDRGPSPYNEQFF.

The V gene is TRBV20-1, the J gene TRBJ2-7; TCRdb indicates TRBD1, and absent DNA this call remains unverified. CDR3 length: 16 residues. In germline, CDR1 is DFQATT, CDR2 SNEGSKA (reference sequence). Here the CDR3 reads CSAPDIEATRSYEQYF.

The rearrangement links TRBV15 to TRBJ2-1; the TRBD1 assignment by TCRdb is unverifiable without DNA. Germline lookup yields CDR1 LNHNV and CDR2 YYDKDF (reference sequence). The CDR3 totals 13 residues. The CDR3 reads CATLRQGENEQFF.

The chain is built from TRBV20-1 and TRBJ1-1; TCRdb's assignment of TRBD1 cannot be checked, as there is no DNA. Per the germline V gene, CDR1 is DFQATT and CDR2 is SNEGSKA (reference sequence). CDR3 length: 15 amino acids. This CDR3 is CSATDRENLNTEAFF.

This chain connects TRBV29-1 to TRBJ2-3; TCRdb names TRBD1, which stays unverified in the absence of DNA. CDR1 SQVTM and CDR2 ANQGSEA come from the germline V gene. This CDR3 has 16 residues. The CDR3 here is CSVEDRGGTGTDTQYF.

CDR3 sequence: CASSMVTSGMGNEQFF. The genes are TRBV27 and TRBJ2-1; TCRdb outputs TRBD2, but without DNA this stays unchecked. The CDR3 is 16 residues long. Germline loops: CDR1 MNHEY, CDR2 SMNVEV (reference sequence).

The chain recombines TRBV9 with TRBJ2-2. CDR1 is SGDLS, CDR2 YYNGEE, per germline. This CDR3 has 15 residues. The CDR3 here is CASSVDQENTGELFF.

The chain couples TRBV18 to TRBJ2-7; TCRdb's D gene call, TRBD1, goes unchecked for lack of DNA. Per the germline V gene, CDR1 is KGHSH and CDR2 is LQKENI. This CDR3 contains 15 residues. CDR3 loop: CASSPNRGPSYEQYF.

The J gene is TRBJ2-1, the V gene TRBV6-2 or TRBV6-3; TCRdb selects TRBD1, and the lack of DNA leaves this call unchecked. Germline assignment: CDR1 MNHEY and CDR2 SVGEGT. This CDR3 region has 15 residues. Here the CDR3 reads CASSYSGGGGNEQFF.

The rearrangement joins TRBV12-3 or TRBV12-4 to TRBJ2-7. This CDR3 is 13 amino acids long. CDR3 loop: CASTTGKYYEQYF.